The entry below gives a single T cell receptor beta chain sequence along with its context. Its antigen specificity is not known. No clone much larger than this one lies a single base away; base qualities are absent. These data belong to a study of radiotherapy plus CTLA-4 blockade in lung cancer (dated by TCRdb to about 2018). Study-level background: Among the enrolled patients, approximately 17% had an objective response, and roughly 30% reached disease control.

From the cysteine through the phenylalanine, the CDR3 covers 18 amino acids. Only the CDR3 region is kept as DNA, spanning 54 bases read in frame from base 1. Unmatched junction bases come to 8, with V trimmed by 7 bases and J by 3 bases. The germline V gene (reference sequence) sets CDR1 to SEHNR and CDR2 to FQNEAQ. Focal radiation therapy combined with CTLA-4 blockade (ipilimumab) was tested in patients with chemo-refractory metastatic non-small-cell lung cancer. The study at large found these results: After treatment with radiotherapy and ipilimumab, TCR clones that originated in tumors expanded in peripheral blood. The strongest predictors of response, as reported, were early dynamic changes in blood T cell clones along with a rise in serum interferon-beta after radiation.

The library was made by the immunoSEQ multiplex PCR assay. This is the immuneACCESS table as TCRdb keeps it, with only in-frame sequences that have V and J called. A part of the clones is gone; compared with another copy, unresolved V genes explain less than half, and the rest is unexplained. The table for this sample lists 64,000 or so clones; approximately 67% of them were counted only once. About 8.5% of the sample is taken by the ten largest. This receptor chain uses TRBV7-9 and TRBJ2-2; 16 bases in the junction line up with TRBD2. Sequences were derived from peripheral blood, sampled from a patient treated with radiotherapy plus ipilimumab. This receptor was taken from a human donor with non-small cell lung cancer whose response to radiotherapy plus ipilimumab could not be evaluated. CDR3 sequence: CASIPGLAGGPDTGELFF. The DNA sequence reads TGTGCCAGCATCCCGGGACTAGCGGGAGGGCCCGACACCGGGGAGCTGTTTTTT. With all but the CDR3 taken from the reference TRBV7-9 and TRBJ2-2 genes, the full variable domain is: DTGVSQNPRHKITKRGQNVTFRCDPISEHNRLYWYRQTLGQGPEFLTYFQNEAQLEKSRLLSDRFSAERPKGSFSTLEIQRTEQGDSAMYLCASIPGLAGGPDTGELFFGEGSRLTVL.